These 20 T cell receptor beta chains were sequenced from one sample in a study of T cell responses to AZD1222 COVID-19 vaccine. Data came from immunoSEQ multiplex PCR; TCRdb stores just in-frame clones and leaves some out. The data hold about 150,000 clones, with around nine tenths observed a single time. Sequenced material: peripheral blood, taken after recovery from COVID-19. The receptors shown here come from an adult who had recovered from COVID-19.

The genes are TRBV7-3 and TRBJ1-3; a weak D match, TRBD1 (5 bases). The CDR3 length is 24 residues. CDR1 is SGHTA, CDR2 FQGTGA, per germline. Between the trimmed V and J ends, which lost 0 bases and 4 bases, there was a span of 37 bases. CDR3 in DNA: TGTGCCAGCAGCTTAACGGGGGGTCCTCGGAGAAGAAGTCAGAGCCTCTGTAACGGAAACACCATATATTTT. This gives the protein CASSLTGGPRRRSQSLCNGNTIYF.

V gene TRBV19 combines with J gene TRBJ2-4; 7 bases map to TRBD1. In germline, CDR1 is LNHDA, CDR2 SQIVND (reference sequence). The J segment lost 3 bases and the V segment lost 7 bases, leaving 9 bases of the junction unmatched. The CDR3 is 15 amino acids. In nucleotides, the CDR3 is TGTGCCAGTACCCTACAGGGGACGGGCAAAAACATTCAGTACTTC. Its protein is CASTLQGTGKNIQYF.

This sequence joins TRBV19 and TRBJ2-5, with D perhaps TRBD1 or TRBD2 (5 bases each). The CDR3 has 15 amino acids. V was clipped by 4 bases and J by 7 bases, with 19 bases between them. The germline gives CDR1 LNHDA, CDR2 SQIVND (reference sequence). CDR3 in amino acids: CASSSRDPGDGTQYF. The DNA for the CDR3 is TGTGCCAGTAGTAGCCGGGACCCCGGAGACGGGACCCAGTACTTC.

CDR3 sequence (DNA): TGTGCCAGCAGTTTGGGGCATAACACTGAAGCTTTCTTT. It is translated as CASSLGHNTEAFF. The chain employs TRBV27 and TRBJ1-1, with D possibly TRBD1 on 5 matching bases. With 3 bases removed from V and 2 bases from J, the gap between germline ends came to 7 bases. The CDR3 has 13 amino acids. CDR1 and CDR2 from the germline V gene are MNHEY and SMNVEV (reference sequence).

The chain combines TRBV5-1 with TRBJ2-5; 8 nucleotides agree with TRBD2. V lost 3 bases and J lost 5; bases outside the gene matches: 9. Germline values: CDR1 SGHRS, CDR2 YFSETQ. The CDR3 spans 15 residues. CDR3 amino acids: CASSSTGTRAETQYF. In DNA form, the CDR3 reads TGCGCCAGCAGCTCGACCGGGACTAGAGCGGAGACCCAGTACTTC.

The rearrangement links TRBV21-1 to TRBJ1-2. TRBV21-1 is a documented pseudogene. The CDR3 spans 13 residues. The CDR3 spells CASSKDPDQGYTF. Here the CDR3 DNA reads TGTGCCAGCAGCAAAGACCCAGACCAAGGCTACACCTTC.

The chain is built from TRBV4-3 and TRBJ2-7; no reliable D call. Germline assignment: CDR1 LGHNA and CDR2 YSLEER. V was cut by 5 bases and J by 2 bases, with 10 bases left in between. The length of the CDR3 is 13 residues. The CDR3 reads CASSRTRTYEQYF. In DNA form, the CDR3 reads TGCGCCAGCAGCAGGACCAGGACCTACGAGCAGTACTTC.

The rearrangement links TRBV5-4 to TRBJ2-7; TRBD1 matches at 10 bases. Germline V gene lookup returns CDR1 SGHNT and CDR2 YYREEE (reference sequence). The length of the CDR3 is 15 residues. V shed 4 bases and J 7 bases; nucleotides not matched to a gene: 11. The CDR3 is CASSAVGTGVREQYF. The CDR3 DNA reads as TGTGCCAGCAGCGCGGTAGGGACAGGGGTGCGTGAGCAGTACTTC.

This clone was seen more than once but under ten times. This chain connects TRBV5-4 to TRBJ1-2; tentatively, D is TRBD1 (5 bases). Germline CDR1 reads SGHNT; CDR2 reads YYREEE (reference sequence). The germline V and J ends were trimmed by 4 bases and 2 bases, with 18 bases remaining between them. CDR3 length equals 16 residues. The CDR3 region has the DNA TGTGCCAGCAGCGGGACTCCTGGCGCGGTGAACTATGGCTACACCTTC. This sequence encodes CASSGTPGAVNYGYTF.

This clone has a handful of counts. The rearrangement joins TRBV5-4 to TRBJ2-7; 12 bases are a match to TRBD2. The CDR3 spans 15 residues. V gave up 3 bases and J gave up 2 bases; unmatched junction bases: 3. CDR1 and CDR2 from the germline V gene are SGHNT and YYREEE (reference sequence). CDR3 region: CASSSTSGGTYEQYF. The CDR3 bases are TGTGCCAGCAGCTCGACTAGCGGGGGTACCTACGAGCAGTACTTC.

V and J are TRBV28 and TRBJ2-1, with D hard to call. Germline V gives CDR1 MDHEN, CDR2 SYDVKM. This CDR3 spans 14 amino acids. V was cut by 3 bases and J by 8 bases, with 14 bases left in between. The CDR3 nucleotides read TGTGCCAGCAGTTTCCTGGGTAGTAACCATGAGCAGTTCTTC. This translates into CASSFLGSNHEQFF.

V and J are TRBV14 and TRBJ1-6; the D is unclear. The CDR3 totals 17 residues. CDR1 and CDR2 (germline): SGHDN, FVKESK. Trimming took 0 bases from V and 0 from J, leaving 9 bases between them. The DNA for the CDR3 is TGTGCCAGCAGCCAAGATCCGGTTCTCTCCTATAATTCACCCCTCCACTTT. It specifies CASSQDPVLSYNSPLHF. Full variable domain (rest looked up from reference TRBV14 and TRBJ1-6): EAGVTQFPSHSVIEKGQTVTLRCDPISGHDNLYWYRRVMGKEIKFLLHFVKESKQDESGMPNNRFLAERTGGTYSTLKVQPAELEDSGVYFCASSQDPVLSYNSPLHFGNGTRLTVT.

The V gene is TRBV13, the J gene TRBJ1-5; the D gene is possibly TRBD1 (5 bases). Germline V gives CDR1 PRHDT, CDR2 FYEKMQ (reference sequence). V shed 4 bases and J shed 4 bases, with 17 bases lying between them. This CDR3 has 16 residues. This CDR3 reads CASSSFAQGGNQPQHF. CDR3 sequence (DNA): TGTGCCAGCAGCTCATTCGCCCAGGGAGGTAATCAGCCCCAGCATTTT.

This chain uses TRBV5-1 with TRBJ2-4; unclear D gene. This CDR3 has 17 residues. V was shortened by 0 bases and J by 2 bases, with 15 bases between the two germline ends. Germline V lookup: CDR1 SGHRS, CDR2 YFSETQ. CDR3 nucleotide sequence: TGCGCCAGCAGCTTGGCCGGATCAGGAAGGTCCAAAAACATTCAGTACTTC. This translates into CASSLAGSGRSKNIQYF.

J is TRBJ1-1 and V is TRBV6-5; D remains ambiguous. Trimming took 5 bases from V and 8 from J, leaving 9 bases between them. This CDR3 contains 11 residues. Germline V gene lookup returns CDR1 MNHEY and CDR2 SVGAGI. The CDR3 region is CASSNGREAFF. Written as DNA, the CDR3 is TGTGCCAGCAGTAACGGTCGGGAAGCTTTCTTT.

The rearrangement links TRBV12-3 or TRBV12-4 to TRBJ2-7, with D perhaps assigned TRBD1 or TRBD2 (5 bases each). The V gene lost 6 bases and the J gene lost 7 bases, with 13 bases spanning the gap. This CDR3 contains 12 residues. In nucleotides, the CDR3 is TGTGCCAGCAGCGAAGGGACGGGAGAGCAGTACTTC. Its protein is CASSEGTGEQYF.

The V and J genes are TRBV7-8 and TRBJ1-2; D is uncertain. Germline V lookup: CDR1 SGHVS, CDR2 FQNEAQ. V was cut by 5 bases and J by 4 bases, with 11 bases left in between. The CDR3 totals 13 residues. The CDR3 sequence: CASSPRTGYGYTF. CDR3 coding DNA: TGTGCCAGCAGCCCCCGGACGGGCTATGGCTACACCTTC.

For the CDR3, the DNA is TGTGCCAGCAGGCTGGGACGCCTGGCCACGGCAGATACGCAGTATTTT. Its protein product is CASRLGRLATADTQYF. This chain uses TRBV7-8 with TRBJ2-3; perhaps D is TRBD1 or TRBD2 (5 bases each). The V gene lost 6 bases and the J gene lost 4 bases, with 20 bases spanning the gap. CDR3 length: 16 residues. Looked up from germline, CDR1 is SGHVS and CDR2 is FQNEAQ.

This clone was picked up one time. The V gene is TRBV10-3, the J gene TRBJ2-3; D is uncertain. The CDR3 contains 15 residues. Germline values: CDR1 ENHRY, CDR2 SYGVKD. Trimming took off 6 bases at V and 0 bases at J, with 13 bases between the two ends. CDR3 in amino acids: CAIRGLDGSTDTQYF. Here the CDR3 DNA reads TGTGCCATCAGGGGATTAGACGGAAGCACAGATACGCAGTATTTT.

This clone was seen once. The CDR3: CASSQGLGGRVSYEQYF. CDR3 in DNA: TGCGCCAGCAGCCAAGGTCTGGGGGGGAGGGTCTCCTACGAGCAGTACTTC. The chain combines TRBV4-3 with TRBJ2-7; 7 bases fit TRBD2. V shed 1 base, J shed 0 bases, and the junction held 9 bases outside the gene matches. The CDR3 length is 17 residues. Germline V gene lookup returns CDR1 LGHNA and CDR2 YSLEER.